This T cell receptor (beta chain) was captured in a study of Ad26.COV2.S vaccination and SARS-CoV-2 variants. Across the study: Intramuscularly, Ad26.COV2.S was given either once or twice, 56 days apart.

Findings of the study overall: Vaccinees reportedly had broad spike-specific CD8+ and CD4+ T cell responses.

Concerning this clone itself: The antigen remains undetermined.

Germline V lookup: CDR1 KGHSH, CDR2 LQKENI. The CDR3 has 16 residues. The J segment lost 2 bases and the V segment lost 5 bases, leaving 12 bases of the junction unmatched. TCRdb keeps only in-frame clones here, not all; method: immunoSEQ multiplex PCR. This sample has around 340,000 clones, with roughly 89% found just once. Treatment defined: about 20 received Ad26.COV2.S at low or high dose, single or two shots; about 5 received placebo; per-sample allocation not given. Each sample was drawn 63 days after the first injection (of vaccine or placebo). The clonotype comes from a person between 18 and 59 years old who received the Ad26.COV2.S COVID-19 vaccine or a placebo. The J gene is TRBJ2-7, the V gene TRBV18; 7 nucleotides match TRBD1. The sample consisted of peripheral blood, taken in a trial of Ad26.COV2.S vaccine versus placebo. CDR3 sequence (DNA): TGTGCCAGCTCATCCTACACAGGGGAACACCCCTACGAGCAGTACTTC. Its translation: CASSSYTGEHPYEQYF.